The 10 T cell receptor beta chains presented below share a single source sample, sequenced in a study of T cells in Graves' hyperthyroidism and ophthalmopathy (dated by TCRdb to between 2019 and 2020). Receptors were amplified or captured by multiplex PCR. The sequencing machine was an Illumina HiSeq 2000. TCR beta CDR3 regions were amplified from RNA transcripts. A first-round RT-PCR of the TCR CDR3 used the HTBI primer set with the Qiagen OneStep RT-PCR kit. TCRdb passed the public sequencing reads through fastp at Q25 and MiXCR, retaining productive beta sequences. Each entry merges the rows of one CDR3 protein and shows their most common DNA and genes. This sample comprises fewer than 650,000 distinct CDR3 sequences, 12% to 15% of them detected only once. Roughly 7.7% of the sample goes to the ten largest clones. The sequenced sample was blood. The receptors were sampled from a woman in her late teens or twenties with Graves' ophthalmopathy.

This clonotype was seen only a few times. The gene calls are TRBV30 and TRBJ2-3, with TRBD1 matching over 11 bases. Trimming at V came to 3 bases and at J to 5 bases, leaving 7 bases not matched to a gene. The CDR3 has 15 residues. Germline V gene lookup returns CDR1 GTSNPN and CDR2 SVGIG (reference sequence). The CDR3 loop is CAWSYGQGALDTQYF. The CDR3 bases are TGTGCCTGGAGCTATGGACAGGGGGCGTTAGATACGCAGTATTTT.

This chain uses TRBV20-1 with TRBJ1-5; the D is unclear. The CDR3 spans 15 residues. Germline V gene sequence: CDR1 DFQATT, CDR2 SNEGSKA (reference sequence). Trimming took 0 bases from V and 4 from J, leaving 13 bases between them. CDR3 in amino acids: CSARDLESLNQPQHF. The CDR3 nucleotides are TGCAGTGCTAGAGATCTGGAGTCACTTAATCAGCCCCAGCATTTT.

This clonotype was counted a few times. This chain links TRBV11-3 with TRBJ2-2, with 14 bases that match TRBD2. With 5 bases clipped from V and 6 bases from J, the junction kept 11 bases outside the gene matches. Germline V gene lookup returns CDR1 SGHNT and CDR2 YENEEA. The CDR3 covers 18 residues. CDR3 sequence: CASSTRLAGGPMAGELFF. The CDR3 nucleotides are TGTGCCAGCAGCACACGACTAGCGGGAGGGCCTATGGCCGGGGAGCTGTTTTTT.

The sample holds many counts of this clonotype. The CDR3 DNA reads TGCGCCAGCGGGACAGGGGGCTTGAACACCGGGGAGCTGTTTTTT. Translated: CASGTGGLNTGELFF. The chain combines TRBV4-1 with TRBJ2-2; 12 bases line up with TRBD1. This CDR3 spans 15 amino acids. V dropped 8 bases and J dropped 1; count of bases not matched to a gene: 2. Germline V lookup: CDR1 MGHRA, CDR2 YSYEKL.

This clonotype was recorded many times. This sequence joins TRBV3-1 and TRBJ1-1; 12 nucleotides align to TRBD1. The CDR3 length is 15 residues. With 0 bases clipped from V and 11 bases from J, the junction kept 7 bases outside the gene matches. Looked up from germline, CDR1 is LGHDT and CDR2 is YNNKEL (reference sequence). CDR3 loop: CASSQDGTGGLYAFF. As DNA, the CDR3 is TGTGCCAGCAGCCAAGACGGGACAGGGGGCCTGTATGCTTTCTTT.

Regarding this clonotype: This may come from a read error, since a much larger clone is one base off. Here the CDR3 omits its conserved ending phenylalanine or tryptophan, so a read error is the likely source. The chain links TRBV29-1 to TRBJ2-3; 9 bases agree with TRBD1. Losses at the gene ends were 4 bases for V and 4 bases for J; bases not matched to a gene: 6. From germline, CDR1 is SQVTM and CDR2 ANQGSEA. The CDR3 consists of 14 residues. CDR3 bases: TGCAGCGTTGCCCGGGACAGGGTAGCAGATACGCAGTATTCT. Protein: CSVARDRVADTQYS.

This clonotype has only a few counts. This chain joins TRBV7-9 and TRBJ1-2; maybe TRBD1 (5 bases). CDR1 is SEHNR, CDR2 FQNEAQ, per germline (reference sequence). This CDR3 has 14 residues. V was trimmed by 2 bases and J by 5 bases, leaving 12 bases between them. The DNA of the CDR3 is TGTGCCAGCAGCTTACCCCCCAGGGAGTATGGCTACACCTTC. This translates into CASSLPPREYGYTF.

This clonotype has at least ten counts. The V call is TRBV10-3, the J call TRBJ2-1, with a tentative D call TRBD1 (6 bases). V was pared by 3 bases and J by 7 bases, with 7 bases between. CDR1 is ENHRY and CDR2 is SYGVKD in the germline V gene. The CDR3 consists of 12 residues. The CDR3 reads CAISEQGNEQFF. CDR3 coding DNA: TGTGCCATCAGTGAACAGGGAAATGAGCAGTTCTTC.

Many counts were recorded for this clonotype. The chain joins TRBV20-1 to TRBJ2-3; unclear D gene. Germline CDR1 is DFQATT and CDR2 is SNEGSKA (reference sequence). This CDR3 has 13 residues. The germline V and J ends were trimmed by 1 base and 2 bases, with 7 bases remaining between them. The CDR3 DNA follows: TGCAGTGCTAGAGTTGGGGTCACAGATACGCAGTATTTT. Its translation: CSARVGVTDTQYF.

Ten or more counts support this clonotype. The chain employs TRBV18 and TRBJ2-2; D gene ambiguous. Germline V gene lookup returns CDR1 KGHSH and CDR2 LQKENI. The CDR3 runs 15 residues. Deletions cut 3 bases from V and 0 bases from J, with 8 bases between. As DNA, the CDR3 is TGTGCCAGCTCACCGCGGCAGACGAACACCGGGGAGCTGTTTTTT. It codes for CASSPRQTNTGELFF.